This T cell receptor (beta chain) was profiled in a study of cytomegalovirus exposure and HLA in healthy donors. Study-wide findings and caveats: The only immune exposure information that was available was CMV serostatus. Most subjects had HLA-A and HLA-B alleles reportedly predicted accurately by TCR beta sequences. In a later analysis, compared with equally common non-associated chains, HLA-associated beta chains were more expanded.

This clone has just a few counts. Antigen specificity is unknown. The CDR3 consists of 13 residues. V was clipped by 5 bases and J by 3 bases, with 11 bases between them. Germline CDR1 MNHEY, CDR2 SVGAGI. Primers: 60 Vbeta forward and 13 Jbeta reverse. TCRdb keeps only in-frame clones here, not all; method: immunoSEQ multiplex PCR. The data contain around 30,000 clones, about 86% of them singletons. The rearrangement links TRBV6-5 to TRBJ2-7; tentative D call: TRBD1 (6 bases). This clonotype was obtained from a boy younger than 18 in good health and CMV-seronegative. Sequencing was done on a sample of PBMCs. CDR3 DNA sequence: TGTGCCAGCAGTCCTACAGGGTTCTACGAGCAGTACTTC. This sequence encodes CASSPTGFYEQYF.